Below, one T cell receptor beta chain is given with its context. The data originate from a study of blood T cell repertoires in COVID-19. V was cut by 3 bases and J by 7 bases, with 13 bases left in between. Germline CDR1 reads KGHSH; CDR2 reads LQKENI. This CDR3 region has 15 residues. TCRdb's table, derived via immunoSEQ multiplex PCR, lists solely in-frame clones and lacks some. The top ten clones hold more than 0.55% of a sample with a few hundred thousand clones, less than 95% of them seen once. This receptor was taken from a man aged 18 to 30 who had recovered from COVID-19. This chain links TRBV18 with TRBJ1-6, with D perhaps matching TRBD1 (5 bases). Source material: PBMCs or T cells enriched from blood (not recorded which). For the CDR3, the DNA is TGTGCCAGCTCACCCGGACAAGGTGACAATTCACCCCTCCACTTT. Protein sequence: CASSPGQGDNSPLHF.